Listed below are T cell receptor beta chains from one sample, sequenced in a study of cytomegalovirus exposure and HLA in healthy donors. The repertoire was sequenced with immunoSEQ multiplex PCR; TCRdb's copy has only in-frame clones and lacks some. This repertoire includes under 50,000 clones. The specimen sequenced was PBMCs. These TCRs come from a male donor in good health and CMV-seronegative. The CDR3 runs from the conserved cysteine through the conserved F or W. The order of the fields is V gene, J gene, D gene, CDR3 length, CDR3 protein, CDR3 DNA. D genes are given only for firm matches.

v_call: TRBV4-1; j_call: TRBJ2-1; d_call: TRBD2; cdr3_length: 13; cdr3_aa: CASSQVGGGEQFF; cdr3_nt: TGCGCCAGCAGCCAAGTCGGGGGAGGGGAGCAGTTCTTC
v_call: TRBV7-3; j_call: TRBJ1-1; d_call: NA; cdr3_length: 16; cdr3_aa: CASSLLKLQDHTEAFF; cdr3_nt: TGTGCCAGCAGCTTATTGAAGTTACAGGATCACACTGAAGCTTTCTTT
v_call: TRBV29-1; j_call: TRBJ1-1; d_call: NA; cdr3_length: 12; cdr3_aa: CSVDREGTEAFF; cdr3_nt: TGCAGCGTTGACAGGGAGGGGACTGAAGCTTTCTTT
v_call: TRBV7-2; j_call: TRBJ2-2; d_call: NA; cdr3_length: 15; cdr3_aa: CASSPTSTGTGELFF; cdr3_nt: TGTGCCAGCAGCCCAACGTCTACAGGTACCGGGGAGCTGTTTTTT
v_call: TRBV11-3; j_call: TRBJ2-1; d_call: TRBD2; cdr3_length: 15; cdr3_aa: CASSPGGGGGNEQFF; cdr3_nt: TGTGCCAGCAGCCCTGGGGGGGGAGGAGGCAATGAGCAGTTCTTC
v_call: TRBV9; j_call: TRBJ2-7; d_call: NA; cdr3_length: 14; cdr3_aa: CASSAFDSPYEQYF; cdr3_nt: TGTGCCAGCAGCGCCTTCGACTCGCCTTACGAGCAGTACTTC
v_call: TRBV4-1; j_call: TRBJ1-1; d_call: TRBD1; cdr3_length: 15; cdr3_aa: CASSQHQGASTEAFF; cdr3_nt: TGCGCCAGCAGCCAGCACCAGGGGGCAAGCACTGAAGCTTTCTTT
v_call: TRBV6-4; j_call: TRBJ2-3; d_call: TRBD2; cdr3_length: 14; cdr3_aa: CASSDGGDTDTQYF; cdr3_nt: TGTGCCAGCAGTGACGGGGGGGACACAGATACGCAGTATTTT
v_call: TRBV4-1; j_call: TRBJ2-7; d_call: NA; cdr3_length: 14; cdr3_aa: CASSQASGSYEQYF; cdr3_nt: TGCGCCAGCAGCCAAGCTTCAGGGTCCTACGAGCAGTACTTC
v_call: TRBV6-1; j_call: TRBJ1-1; d_call: NA; cdr3_length: 13; cdr3_aa: CASRYVGNTEAFF; cdr3_nt: TGTGCCAGCAGGTATGTCGGGAACACTGAAGCTTTCTTT